This paragraph covers one T cell receptor beta chain sequence. Its antigen is not identified. CDR3 length: 20 residues. The V end was cut by 1 base, the J end by 0 bases, with 22 bases between. CDR1 and CDR2 from the germline V gene are SGHVS and FQNEAQ. It was at deep level that the assay was run. The assay was immunoSEQ multiplex PCR, and TCRdb's table has in-frame clones only and misses some. The profile covers some 690,000 clones, with roughly 87% appearing a single time and roughly 36% taken by the ten largest. Combination of CD45RO+ cells with CCR7-negative CD45RA+ TemRA cells was used for CD8 memory. The data stem from a study of shared clonotypes between healthy human individuals. General observations from the study: Limitation of the genetic and exposure-history diversity represented came from the few donors.

The chain is built from TRBV7-8 and TRBJ2-1; TRBD2 might be the D (6 bases). The TCR was taken from a young man in good health. Some clones in this sample may be carry-over from other donors' samples. The sequencing sample was made of memory CD8+ T cells from PBMCs. Described subset: CD45RO+ cells pooled with CCR7-negative TemRA cells. The CDR3 DNA is TGTGCCAGCAGCTTAGTGGGGTGGTTAGCGGAGGGCTACTCCTACAATGAGCAGTTCTTC. This sequence encodes CASSLVGWLAEGYSYNEQFF. Together with reference TRBV7-8 and TRBJ2-1, the CDR3 gives the full variable domain: GAGVSQSPRYKVAKRGQDVALRCDPISGHVSLFWYQQALGQGPEFLTYFQNEAQLDKSGLPSDRFFAERPEGSVSTLKIQRTQQEDSAVYLCASSLVGWLAEGYSYNEQFFGPGTRLTVL.